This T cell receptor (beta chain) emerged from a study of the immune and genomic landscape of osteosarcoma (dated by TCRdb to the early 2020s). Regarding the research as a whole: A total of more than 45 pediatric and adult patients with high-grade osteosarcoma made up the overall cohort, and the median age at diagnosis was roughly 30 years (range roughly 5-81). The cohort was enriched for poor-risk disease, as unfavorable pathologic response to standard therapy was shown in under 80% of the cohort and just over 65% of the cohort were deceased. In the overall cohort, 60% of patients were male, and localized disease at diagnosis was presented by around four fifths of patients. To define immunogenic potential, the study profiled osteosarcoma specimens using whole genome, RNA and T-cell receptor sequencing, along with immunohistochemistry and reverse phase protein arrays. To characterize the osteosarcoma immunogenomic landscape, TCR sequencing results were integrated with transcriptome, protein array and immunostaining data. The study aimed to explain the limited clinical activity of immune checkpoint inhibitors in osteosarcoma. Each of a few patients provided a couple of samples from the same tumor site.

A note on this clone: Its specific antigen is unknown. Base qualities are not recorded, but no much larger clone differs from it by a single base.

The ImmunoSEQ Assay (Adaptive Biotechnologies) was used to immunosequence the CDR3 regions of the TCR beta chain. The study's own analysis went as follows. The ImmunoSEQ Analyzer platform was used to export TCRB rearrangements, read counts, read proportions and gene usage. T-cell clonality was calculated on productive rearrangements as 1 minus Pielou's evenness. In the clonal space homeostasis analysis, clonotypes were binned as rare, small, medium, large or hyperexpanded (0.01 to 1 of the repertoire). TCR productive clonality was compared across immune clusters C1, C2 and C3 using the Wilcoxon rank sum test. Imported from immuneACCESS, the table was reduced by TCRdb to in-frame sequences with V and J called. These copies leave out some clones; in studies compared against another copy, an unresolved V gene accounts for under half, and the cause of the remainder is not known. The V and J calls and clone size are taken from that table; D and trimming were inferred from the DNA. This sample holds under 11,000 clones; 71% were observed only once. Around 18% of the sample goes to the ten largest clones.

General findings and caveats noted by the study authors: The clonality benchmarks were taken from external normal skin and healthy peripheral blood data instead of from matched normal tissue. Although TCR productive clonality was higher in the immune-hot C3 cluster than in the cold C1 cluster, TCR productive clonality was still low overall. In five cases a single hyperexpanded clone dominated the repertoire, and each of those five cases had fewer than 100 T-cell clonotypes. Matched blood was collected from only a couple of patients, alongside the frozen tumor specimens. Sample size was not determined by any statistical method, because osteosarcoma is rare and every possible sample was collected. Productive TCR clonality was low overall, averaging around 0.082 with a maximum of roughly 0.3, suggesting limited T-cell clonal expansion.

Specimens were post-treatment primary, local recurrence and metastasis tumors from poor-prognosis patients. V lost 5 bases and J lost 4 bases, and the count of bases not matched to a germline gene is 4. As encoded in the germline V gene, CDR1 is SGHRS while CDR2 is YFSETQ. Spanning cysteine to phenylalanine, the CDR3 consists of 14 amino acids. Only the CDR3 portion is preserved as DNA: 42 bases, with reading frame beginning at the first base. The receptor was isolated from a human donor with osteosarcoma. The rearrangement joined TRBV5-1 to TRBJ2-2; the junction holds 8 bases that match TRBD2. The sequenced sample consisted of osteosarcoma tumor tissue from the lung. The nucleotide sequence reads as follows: TGCGCCAGCAGAATTAGCGGGGTCACCGGGGAGCTGTTTTTT. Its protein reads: CASRISGVTGELFF.